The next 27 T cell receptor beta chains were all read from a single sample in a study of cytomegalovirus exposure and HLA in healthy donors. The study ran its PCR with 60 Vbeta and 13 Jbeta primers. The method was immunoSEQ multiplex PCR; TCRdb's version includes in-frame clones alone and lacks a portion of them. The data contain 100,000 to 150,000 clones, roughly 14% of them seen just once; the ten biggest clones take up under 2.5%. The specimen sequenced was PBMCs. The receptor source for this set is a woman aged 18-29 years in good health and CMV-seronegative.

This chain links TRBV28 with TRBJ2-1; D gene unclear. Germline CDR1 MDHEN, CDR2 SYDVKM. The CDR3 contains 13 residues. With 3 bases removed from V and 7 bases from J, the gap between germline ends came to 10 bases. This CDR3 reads CASSLSAVNEQFF. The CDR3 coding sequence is TGTGCCAGCAGTTTGTCGGCGGTGAATGAGCAGTTCTTC.

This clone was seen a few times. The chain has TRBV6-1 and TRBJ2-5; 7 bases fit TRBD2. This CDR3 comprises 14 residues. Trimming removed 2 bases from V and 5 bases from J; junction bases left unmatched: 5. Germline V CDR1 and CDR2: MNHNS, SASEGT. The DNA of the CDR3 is TGTGCCAGCAGTGAACCGGGGGGAGGGGAGACCCAGTACTTC. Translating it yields CASSEPGGGETQYF.

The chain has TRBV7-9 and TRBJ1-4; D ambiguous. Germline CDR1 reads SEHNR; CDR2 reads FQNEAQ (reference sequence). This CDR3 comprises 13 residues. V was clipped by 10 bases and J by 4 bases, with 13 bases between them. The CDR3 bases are TGTGCCACCGGCGTTGCGGGTAATGAAAAACTGTTTTTT. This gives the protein CATGVAGNEKLFF.

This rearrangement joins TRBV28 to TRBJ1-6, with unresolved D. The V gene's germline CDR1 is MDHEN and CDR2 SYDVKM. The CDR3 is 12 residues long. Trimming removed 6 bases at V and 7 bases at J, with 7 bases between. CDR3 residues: CASRSENSPLHF. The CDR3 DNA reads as TGTGCCAGCAGGTCGGAGAATTCACCCCTCCACTTT.

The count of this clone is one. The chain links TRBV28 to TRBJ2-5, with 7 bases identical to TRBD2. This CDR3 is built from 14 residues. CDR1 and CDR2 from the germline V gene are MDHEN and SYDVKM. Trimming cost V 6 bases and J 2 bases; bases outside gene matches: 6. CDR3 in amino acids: CASREGGEQETQYF. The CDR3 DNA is TGTGCCAGCAGGGAGGGAGGGGAACAAGAGACCCAGTACTTC.

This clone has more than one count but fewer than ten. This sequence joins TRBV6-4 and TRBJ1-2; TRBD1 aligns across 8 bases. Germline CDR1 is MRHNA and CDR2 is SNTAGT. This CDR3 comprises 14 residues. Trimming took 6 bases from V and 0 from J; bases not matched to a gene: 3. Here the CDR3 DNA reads TGTGCCAGCAGCCGGGACAGGTCTAACTATGGCTACACCTTC. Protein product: CASSRDRSNYGYTF.

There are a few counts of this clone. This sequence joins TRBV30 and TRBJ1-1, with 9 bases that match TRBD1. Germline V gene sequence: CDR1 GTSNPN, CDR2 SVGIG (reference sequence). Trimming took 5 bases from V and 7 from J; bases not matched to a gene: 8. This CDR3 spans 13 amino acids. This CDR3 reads CAWGDREGGEAFF. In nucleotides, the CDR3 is TGTGCCTGGGGGGACAGGGAAGGTGGTGAAGCTTTCTTT.

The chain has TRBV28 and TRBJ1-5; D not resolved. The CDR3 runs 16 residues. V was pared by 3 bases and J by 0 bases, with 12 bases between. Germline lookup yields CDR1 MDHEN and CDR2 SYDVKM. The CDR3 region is CASSFPDEDSNQPQHF. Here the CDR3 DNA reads TGTGCCAGCAGTTTTCCTGACGAGGATAGCAATCAGCCCCAGCATTTT.

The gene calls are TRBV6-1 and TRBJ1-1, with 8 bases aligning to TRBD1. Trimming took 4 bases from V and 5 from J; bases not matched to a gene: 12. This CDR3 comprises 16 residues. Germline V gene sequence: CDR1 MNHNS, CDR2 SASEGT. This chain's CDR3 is CASSAGTGLHETEAFF. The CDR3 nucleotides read TGTGCCAGCAGTGCCGGGACAGGATTGCATGAGACTGAAGCTTTCTTT.

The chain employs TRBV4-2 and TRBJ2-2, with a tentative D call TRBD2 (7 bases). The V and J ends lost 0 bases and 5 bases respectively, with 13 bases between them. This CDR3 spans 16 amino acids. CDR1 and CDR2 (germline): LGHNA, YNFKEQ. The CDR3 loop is CASSQEWGGRTGELFF. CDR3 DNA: TGTGCCAGCAGCCAAGAGTGGGGGGGCAGGACCGGGGAGCTGTTTTTT.

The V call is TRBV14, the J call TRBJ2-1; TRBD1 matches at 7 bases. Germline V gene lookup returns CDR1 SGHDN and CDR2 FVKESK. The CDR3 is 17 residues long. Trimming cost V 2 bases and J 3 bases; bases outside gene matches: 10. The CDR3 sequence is CASSQKRTGYLYNEQFF. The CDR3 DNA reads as TGTGCCAGCAGCCAAAAGAGGACAGGTTATCTCTACAATGAGCAGTTCTTC.

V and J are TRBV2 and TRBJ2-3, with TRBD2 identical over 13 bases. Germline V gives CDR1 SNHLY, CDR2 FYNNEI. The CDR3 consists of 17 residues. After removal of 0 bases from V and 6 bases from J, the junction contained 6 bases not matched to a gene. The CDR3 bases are TGTGCCAGCAGTGAAGCAGAACTAGCGGGAGGGCCGGATACGCAGTATTTT. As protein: CASSEAELAGGPDTQYF.

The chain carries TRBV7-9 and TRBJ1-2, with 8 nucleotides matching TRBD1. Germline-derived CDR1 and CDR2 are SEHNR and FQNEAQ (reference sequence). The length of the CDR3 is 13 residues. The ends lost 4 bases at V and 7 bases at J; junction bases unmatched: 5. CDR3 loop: CASSSGQGIGYTF. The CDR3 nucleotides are TGTGCCAGCAGCTCCGGACAGGGAATTGGCTACACCTTC.

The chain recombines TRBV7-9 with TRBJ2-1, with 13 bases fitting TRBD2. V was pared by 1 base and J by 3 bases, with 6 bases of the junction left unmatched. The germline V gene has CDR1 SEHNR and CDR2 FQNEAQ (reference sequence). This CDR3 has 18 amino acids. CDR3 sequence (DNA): TGTGCCAGCAGCTTAGGAGGACTAGCGGGAGAATTCTACAATGAGCAGTTCTTC. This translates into CASSLGGLAGEFYNEQFF.

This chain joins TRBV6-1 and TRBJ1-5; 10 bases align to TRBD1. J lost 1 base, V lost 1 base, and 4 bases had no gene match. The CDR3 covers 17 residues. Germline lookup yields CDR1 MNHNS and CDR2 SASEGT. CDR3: CASSEGTGGRSNQPQHF. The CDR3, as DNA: TGTGCCAGCAGTGAAGGGACAGGGGGTAGAAGCAATCAGCCCCAGCATTTT.

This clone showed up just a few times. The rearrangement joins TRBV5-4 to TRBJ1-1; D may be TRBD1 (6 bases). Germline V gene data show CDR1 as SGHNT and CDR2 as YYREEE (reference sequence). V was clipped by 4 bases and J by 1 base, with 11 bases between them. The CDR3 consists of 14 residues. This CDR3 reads CASSAGQWNTEAFF. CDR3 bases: TGTGCCAGCAGCGCCGGACAGTGGAACACTGAAGCTTTCTTT.

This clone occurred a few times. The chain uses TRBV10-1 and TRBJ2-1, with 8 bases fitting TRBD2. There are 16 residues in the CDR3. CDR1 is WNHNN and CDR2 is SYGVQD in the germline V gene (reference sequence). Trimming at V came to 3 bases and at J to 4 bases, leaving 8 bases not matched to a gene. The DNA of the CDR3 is TGCGCCAGCAGTGACTATGCTAGCGGGTCGTACAATGAGCAGTTCTTC. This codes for CASSDYASGSYNEQFF.

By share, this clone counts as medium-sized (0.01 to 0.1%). The CDR3 region has the DNA TGTGCCAGCAGCTGGAGTGAGAAGAACACTGAAGCTTTCTTT. Amino acid sequence: CASSWSEKNTEAFF. V and J are TRBV5-8 and TRBJ1-1; D not resolved. The V and J ends lost 3 bases and 1 base respectively, with 10 bases between them. The CDR3 sequence is 14 residues long. CDR1 and CDR2 from the germline V gene are SGHTS and YDEGEE.

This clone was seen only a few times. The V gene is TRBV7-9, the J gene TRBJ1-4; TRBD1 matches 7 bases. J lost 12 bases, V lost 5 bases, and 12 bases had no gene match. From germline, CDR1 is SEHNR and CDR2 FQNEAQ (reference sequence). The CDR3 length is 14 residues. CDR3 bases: TGTGCCAGCAGCAGGGACAGTTATCTTTCGGAACTGTTTTTT. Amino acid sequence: CASSRDSYLSELFF. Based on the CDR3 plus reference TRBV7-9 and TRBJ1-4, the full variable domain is DTGVSQNPRHKITKRGQNVTFRCDPISEHNRLYWYRQTLGQGPEFLTYFQNEAQLEKSRLLSDRFSAERPKGSFSTLEIQRTEQGDSAMYLCASSRDSYLSELFFGSGTQLSVL.

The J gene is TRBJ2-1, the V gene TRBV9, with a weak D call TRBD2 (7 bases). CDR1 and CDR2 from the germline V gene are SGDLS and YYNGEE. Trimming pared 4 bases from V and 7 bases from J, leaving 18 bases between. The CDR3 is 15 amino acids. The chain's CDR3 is CASSPGGPWSNEQFF. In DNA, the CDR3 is TGTGCCAGCAGCCCCGGGGGGCCCTGGAGTAATGAGCAGTTCTTC.

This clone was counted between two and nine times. Here the CDR3 reads CASSVTGYHTEAFF. The CDR3 bases are TGTGCCAGCAGTGTTACAGGATACCACACTGAAGCTTTCTTT. V usage is TRBV27 and J usage is TRBJ1-1; tentative D call: TRBD1 (5 bases). Germline CDR1 and CDR2: MNHEY and SMNVEV (reference sequence). The CDR3 loop spans 14 amino acids. Trimming stripped 5 bases from V and 3 bases from J, with 13 bases between.

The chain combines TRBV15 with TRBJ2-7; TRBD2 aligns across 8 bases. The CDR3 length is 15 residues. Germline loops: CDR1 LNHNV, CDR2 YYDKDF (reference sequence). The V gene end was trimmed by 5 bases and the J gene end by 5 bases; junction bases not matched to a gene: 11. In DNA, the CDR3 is TGTGCCACCAGCGAAAAAGGGACTAGTCTCGACGAGCAGTACTTC. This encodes CATSEKGTSLDEQYF.

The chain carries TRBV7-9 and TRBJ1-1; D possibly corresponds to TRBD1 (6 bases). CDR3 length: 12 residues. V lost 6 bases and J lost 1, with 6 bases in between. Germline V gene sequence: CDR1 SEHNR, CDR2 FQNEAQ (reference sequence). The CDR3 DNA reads TGTGCCAGCAGACAGGGGAACACTGAAGCTTTCTTT. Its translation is CASRQGNTEAFF.

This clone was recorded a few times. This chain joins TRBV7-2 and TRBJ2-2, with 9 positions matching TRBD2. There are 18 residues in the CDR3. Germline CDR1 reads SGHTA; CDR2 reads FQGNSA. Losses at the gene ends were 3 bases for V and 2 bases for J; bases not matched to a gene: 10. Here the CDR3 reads CASSFTPGTSKNTGELFF. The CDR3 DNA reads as TGTGCCAGCAGCTTCACTCCCGGGACTAGCAAAAACACCGGGGAGCTGTTTTTT.

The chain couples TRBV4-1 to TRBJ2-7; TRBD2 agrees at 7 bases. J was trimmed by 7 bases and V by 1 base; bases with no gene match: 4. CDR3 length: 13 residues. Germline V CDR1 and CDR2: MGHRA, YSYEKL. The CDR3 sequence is CASSQVGSGEQYF. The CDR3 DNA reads TGCGCCAGCAGCCAAGTCGGTAGCGGGGAGCAGTACTTC.

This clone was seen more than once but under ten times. The CDR3 DNA reads TGTGCCAGCAGTTTATTAAAATTCTCCTACGAGCAGTACTTC. The encoded protein is CASSLLKFSYEQYF. This chain links TRBV28 with TRBJ2-7; no clear D. V lost 1 base to trimming and J lost 0 bases, with 7 bases between them. Germline V lookup: CDR1 MDHEN, CDR2 SYDVKM. The CDR3 length is 14 residues.

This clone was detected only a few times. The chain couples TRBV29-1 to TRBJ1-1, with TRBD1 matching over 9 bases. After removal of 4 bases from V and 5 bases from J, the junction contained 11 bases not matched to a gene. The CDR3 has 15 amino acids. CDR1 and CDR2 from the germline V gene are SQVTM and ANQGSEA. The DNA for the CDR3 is TGCAGCGTTGTCCCGGGACAGGGAGGGAGTACTGAAGCTTTCTTT. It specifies CSVVPGQGGSTEAFF.